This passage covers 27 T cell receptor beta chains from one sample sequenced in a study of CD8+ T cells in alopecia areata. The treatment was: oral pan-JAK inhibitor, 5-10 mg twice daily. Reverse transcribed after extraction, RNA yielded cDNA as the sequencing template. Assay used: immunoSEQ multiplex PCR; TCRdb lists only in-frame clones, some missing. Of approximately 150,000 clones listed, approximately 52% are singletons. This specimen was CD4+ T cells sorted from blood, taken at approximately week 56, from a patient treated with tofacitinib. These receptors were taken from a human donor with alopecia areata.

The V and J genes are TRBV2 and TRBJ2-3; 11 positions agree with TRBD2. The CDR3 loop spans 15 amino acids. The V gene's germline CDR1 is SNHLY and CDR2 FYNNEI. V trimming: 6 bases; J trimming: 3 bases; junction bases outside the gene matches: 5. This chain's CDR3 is CASSAGLAVTDTQYF. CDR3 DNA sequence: TGTGCCAGCAGCGCGGGACTAGCGGTAACAGATACGCAGTATTTT.

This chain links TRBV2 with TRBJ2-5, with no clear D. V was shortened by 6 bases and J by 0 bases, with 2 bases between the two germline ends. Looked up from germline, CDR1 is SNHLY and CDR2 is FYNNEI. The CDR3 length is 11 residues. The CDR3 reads CASRYQETQYF. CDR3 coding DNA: TGTGCCAGCAGATACCAAGAGACCCAGTACTTC.

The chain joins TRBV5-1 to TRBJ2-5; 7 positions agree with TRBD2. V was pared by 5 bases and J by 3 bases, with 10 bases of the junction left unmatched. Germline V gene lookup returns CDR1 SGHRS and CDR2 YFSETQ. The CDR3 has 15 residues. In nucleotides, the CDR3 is TGCGCCAGCAGGCGGGAGCCGGGAGGAGAAGAGACCCAGTACTTC. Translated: CASRREPGGEETQYF.

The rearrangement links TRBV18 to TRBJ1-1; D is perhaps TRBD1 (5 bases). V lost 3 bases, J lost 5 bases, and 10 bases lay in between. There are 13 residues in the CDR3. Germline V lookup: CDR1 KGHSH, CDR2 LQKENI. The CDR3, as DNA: TGTGCCAGCTCACCGACAGTGGAGACTGAAGCTTTCTTT. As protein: CASSPTVETEAFF.

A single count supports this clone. This CDR3 reads CASSVEGRPPLHF. In nucleotides, the CDR3 is TGTGCCAGCAGCGTAGAGGGAAGGCCACCCCTCCACTTT. The chain employs TRBV9 and TRBJ1-6; the D is unclear. CDR1 is SGDLS and CDR2 is YYNGEE in the germline V gene. The CDR3 length is 13 residues. V was shortened by 0 bases and J by 11 bases, with 9 bases between the two germline ends.

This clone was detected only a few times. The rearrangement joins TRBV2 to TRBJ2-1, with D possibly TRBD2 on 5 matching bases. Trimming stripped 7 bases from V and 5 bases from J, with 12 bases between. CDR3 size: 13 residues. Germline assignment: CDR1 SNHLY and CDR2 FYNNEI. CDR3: CASKSGQNNEQFF. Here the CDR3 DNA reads TGTGCCAGCAAGAGCGGTCAGAACAATGAGCAGTTCTTC. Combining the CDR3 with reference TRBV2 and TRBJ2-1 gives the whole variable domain EPEVTQTPSHQVTQMGQEVILRCVPISNHLYFYWYRQILGQKVEFLVSFYNNEISEKSEIFDDQFSVERPDGSNFTLKIRSTKLEDSAMYFCASKSGQNNEQFFGPGTRLTVL.

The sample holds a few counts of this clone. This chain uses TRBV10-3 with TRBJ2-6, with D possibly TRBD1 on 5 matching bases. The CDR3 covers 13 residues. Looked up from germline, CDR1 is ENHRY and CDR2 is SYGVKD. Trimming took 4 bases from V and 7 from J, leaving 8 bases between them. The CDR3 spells CAISVQGANVLTF. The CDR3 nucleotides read TGTGCCATCAGTGTTCAGGGAGCCAACGTCCTGACTTTC.

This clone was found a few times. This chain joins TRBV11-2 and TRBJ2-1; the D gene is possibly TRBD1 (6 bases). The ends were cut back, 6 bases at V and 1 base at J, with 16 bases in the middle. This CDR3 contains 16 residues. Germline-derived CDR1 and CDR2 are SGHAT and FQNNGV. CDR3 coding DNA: TGTGCCAGCAGTATAGGGACAATCTCTTCCTACAATGAGCAGTTCTTC. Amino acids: CASSIGTISSYNEQFF.

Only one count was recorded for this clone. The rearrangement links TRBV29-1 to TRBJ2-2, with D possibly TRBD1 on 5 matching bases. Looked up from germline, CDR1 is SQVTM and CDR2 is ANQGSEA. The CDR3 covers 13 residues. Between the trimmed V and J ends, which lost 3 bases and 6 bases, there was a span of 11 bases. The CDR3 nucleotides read TGCAGCGTTGACAGGGATAGTGCCGGGGAGCTGTTTTTT. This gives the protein CSVDRDSAGELFF.

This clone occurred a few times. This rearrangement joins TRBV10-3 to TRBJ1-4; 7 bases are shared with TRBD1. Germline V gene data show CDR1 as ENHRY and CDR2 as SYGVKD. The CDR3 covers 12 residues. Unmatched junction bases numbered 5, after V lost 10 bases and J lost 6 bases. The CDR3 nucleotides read TGTGCCACACAAGGACAGGATGAAAAACTGTTTTTT. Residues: CATQGQDEKLFF.

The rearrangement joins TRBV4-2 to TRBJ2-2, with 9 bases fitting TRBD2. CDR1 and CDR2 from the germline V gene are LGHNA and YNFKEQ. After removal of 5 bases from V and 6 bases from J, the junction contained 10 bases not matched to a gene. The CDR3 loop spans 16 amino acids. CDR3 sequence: CASSEVGASGAGELFF. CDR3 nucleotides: TGTGCCAGCAGCGAAGTAGGGGCTAGCGGGGCCGGGGAGCTGTTTTTT.

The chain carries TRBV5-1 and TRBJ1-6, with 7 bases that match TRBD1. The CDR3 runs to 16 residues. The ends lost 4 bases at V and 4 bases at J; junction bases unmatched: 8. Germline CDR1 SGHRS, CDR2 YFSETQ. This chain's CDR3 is CASSPELGQYNSPLHF. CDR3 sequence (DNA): TGCGCCAGCAGCCCGGAATTGGGACAGTATAATTCACCCCTCCACTTT.

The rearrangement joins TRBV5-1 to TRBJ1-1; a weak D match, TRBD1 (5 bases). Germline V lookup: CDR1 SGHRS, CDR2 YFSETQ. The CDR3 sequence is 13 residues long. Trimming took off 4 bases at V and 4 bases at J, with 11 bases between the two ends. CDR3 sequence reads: CASSPAGGTEAFF. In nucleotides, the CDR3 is TGCGCCAGCAGCCCGGCGGGGGGCACTGAAGCTTTCTTT.

The CDR3, as DNA: TGTGCCACCAGCAGTAGGCAGTTCCCCTACGAGCAGTACTTC. It is translated as CATSSRQFPYEQYF. The chain has TRBV15 and TRBJ2-7; D call uncertain. The germline V gene encodes CDR1 LNHNV and CDR2 YYDKDF (reference sequence). This CDR3 contains 14 residues. V was pared by 3 bases and J by 2 bases, with 11 bases between.

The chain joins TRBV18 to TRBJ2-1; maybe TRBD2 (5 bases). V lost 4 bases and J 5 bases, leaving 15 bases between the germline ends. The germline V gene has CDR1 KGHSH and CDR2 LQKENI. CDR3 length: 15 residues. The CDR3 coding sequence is TGTGCCAGCTCACGACCGACGGACGGGGACAATGAGCAGTTCTTC. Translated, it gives CASSRPTDGDNEQFF.

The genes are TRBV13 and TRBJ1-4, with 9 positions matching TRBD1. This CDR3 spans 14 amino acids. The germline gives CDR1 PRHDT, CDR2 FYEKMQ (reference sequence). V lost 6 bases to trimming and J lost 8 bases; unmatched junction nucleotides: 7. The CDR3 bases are TGTGCCAGCAGGCGGACAGGGGTGGAGGAAAAACTGTTTTTT. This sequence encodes CASRRTGVEEKLFF. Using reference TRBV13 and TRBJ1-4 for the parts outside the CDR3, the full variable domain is AAGVIQSPRHLIKEKRETATLKCYPIPRHDTVYWYQQGPGQDPQFLISFYEKMQSDKGSIPDRFSAQQFSDYHSELNMSSLELGDSALYFCASRRTGVEEKLFFGSGTQLSVL.

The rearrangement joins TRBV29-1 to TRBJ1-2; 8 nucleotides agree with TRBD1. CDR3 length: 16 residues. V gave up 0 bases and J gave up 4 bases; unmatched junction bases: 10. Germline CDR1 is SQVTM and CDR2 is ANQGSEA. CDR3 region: CSVEEETGAFGYGYTF. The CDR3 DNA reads TGCAGCGTTGAAGAGGAGACAGGGGCATTCGGCTATGGCTACACCTTC.

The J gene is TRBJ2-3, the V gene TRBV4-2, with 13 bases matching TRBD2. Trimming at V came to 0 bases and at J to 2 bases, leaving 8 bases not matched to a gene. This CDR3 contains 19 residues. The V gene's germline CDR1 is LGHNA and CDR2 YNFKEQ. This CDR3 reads CASSQDTGLAGVFTDTQYF. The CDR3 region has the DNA TGTGCCAGCAGCCAAGATACCGGACTAGCGGGGGTGTTCACAGATACGCAGTATTTT.

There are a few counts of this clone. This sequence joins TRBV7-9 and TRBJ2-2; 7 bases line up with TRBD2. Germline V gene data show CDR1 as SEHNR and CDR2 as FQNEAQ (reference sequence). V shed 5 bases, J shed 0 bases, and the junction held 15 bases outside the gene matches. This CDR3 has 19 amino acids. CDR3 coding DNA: TGTGCCAGCAGCCGCGTATCTACCGGGGGGACCCCGAACACCGGGGAGCTGTTTTTT. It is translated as CASSRVSTGGTPNTGELFF.

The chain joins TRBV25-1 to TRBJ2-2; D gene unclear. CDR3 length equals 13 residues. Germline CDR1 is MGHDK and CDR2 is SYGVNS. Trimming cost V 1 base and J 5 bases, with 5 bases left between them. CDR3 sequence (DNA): TGTGCCAGCAGTGAATGGTCTACCGGGGAGCTGTTTTTT. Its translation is CASSEWSTGELFF. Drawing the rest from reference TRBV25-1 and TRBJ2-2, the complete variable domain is EADIYQTPRYLVIGTGKKITLECSQTMGHDKMYWYQQDPGMELHLIHYSYGVNSTEKGDLSSESTVSRIRTEHFPLTLESARPSHTSQYLCASSEWSTGELFFGEGSRLTVL.

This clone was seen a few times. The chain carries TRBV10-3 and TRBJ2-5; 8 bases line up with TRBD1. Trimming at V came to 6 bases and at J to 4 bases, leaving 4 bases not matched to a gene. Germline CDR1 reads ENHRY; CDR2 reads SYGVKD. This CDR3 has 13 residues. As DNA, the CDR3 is TGTGCCATCAGGACAGGGGAAGGAGAGACCCAGTACTTC. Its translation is CAIRTGEGETQYF.

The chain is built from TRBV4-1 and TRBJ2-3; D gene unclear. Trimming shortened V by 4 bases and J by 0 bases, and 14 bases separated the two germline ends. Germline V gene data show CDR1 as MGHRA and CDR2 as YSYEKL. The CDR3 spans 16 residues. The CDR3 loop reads CASSLQGISSTDTQYF. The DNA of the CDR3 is TGCGCCAGCAGCCTCCAAGGCATATCTAGCACAGATACGCAGTATTTT.

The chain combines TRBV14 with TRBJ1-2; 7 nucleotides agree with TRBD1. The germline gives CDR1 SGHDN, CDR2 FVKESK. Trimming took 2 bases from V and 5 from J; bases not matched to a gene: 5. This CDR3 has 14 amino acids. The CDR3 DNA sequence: TGTGCCAGCAGCCAACAACAGGGGAAGTATGGCTACACCTTC. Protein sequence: CASSQQQGKYGYTF.

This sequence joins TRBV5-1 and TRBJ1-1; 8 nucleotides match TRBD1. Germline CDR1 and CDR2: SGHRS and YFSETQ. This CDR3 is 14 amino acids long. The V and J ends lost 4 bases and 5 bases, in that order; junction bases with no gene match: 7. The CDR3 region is CASSIGQGGTEAFF. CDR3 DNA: TGCGCCAGCAGCATCGGACAGGGAGGGACTGAAGCTTTCTTT.

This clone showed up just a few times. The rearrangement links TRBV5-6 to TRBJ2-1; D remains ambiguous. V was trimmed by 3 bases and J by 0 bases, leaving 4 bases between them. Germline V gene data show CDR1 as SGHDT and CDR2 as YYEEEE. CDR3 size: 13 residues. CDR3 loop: CASSYSSYNEQFF. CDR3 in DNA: TGTGCCAGCAGCTACAGCTCCTACAATGAGCAGTTCTTC.

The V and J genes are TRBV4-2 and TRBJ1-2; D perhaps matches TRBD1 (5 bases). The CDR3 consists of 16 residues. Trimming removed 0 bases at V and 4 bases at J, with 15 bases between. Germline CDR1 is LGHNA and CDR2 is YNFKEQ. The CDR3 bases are TGTGCCAGCAGCCAAGATCCCCAGCCAGGGACCTATGGCTACACCTTC. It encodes CASSQDPQPGTYGYTF.

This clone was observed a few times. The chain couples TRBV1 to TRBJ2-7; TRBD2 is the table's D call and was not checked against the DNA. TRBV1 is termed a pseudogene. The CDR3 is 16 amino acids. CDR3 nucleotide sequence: TGCACCAGCAGCCAAGCTAGCGGGGGAAGAAACTACGAGCAGTACTTC. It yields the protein CTSSQASGGRNYEQYF.